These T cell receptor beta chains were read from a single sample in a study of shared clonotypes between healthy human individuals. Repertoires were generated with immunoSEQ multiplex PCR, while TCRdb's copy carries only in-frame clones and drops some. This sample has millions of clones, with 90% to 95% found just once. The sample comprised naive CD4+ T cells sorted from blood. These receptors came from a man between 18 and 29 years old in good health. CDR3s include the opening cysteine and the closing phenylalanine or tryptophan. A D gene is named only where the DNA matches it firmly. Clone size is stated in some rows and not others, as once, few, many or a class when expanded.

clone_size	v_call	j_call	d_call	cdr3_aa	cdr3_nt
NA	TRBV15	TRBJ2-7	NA	CATSRESGERPSYEQYF	TGTGCCACCAGCAGAGAATCCGGGGAAAGACCTTCCTACGAGCAGTACTTC
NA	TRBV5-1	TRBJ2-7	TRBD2	CASSLGSGGSSYEQYF	TGCGCCAGCAGCTTGGGGTCCGGGGGGTCCTCCTACGAGCAGTACTTC
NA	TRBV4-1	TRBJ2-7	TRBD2	CASSPWTSGSYEQYF	TGCGCCAGCAGCCCTTGGACTAGCGGTTCCTACGAGCAGTACTTC
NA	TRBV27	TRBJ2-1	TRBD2	CASSGLAGPYNEQFF	TGTGCCAGCAGCGGGCTAGCGGGACCTTACAATGAGCAGTTCTTC
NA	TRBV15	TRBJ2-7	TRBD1	CATSRARDRAYEQYF	TGTGCCACCAGCAGGGCCCGGGACAGGGCTTACGAGCAGTACTTC
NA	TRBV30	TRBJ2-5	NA	CAWSVRRQETQYF	TGTGCCTGGAGTGTACGGCGCCAAGAGACCCAGTACTTC
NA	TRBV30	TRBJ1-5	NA	CAWSPGGSQPQHF	TGTGCCTGGAGTCCCGGGGGCTCTCAGCCCCAGCATTTT
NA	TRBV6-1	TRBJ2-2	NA	CASIDRDTGELFF	TGTGCCAGCATAGATAGAGACACCGGGGAGCTGTTTTTT
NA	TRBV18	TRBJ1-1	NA	CASSPKSNTEAFF	TGTGCCAGCTCACCCAAGTCGAACACTGAAGCTTTCTTT
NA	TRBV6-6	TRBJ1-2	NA	CATARADGYTF	TGTGCCACCGCCAGAGCCGATGGCTACACCTTC
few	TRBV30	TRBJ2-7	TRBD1	CAWDPGQISYEQYF	TGTGCCTGGGACCCGGGACAGATATCCTACGAGCAGTACTTC
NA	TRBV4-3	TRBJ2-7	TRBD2	CASSQDLAGETYEQYF	TGCGCCAGCAGCCAAGACTTGGCGGGAGAGACCTACGAGCAGTACTTC
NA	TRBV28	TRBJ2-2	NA	CASSPGGGRNTGELFF	TGTGCCAGCAGTCCCGGCGGGGGCCGAAACACCGGGGAGCTGTTTTTT
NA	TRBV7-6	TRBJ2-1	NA	CASSLERGNEQFF	TGTGCCAGCAGCTTAGAAAGGGGGAATGAGCAGTTCTTC
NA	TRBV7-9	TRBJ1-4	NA	CASSTNEKLFF	TGTGCCAGCAGCACTAATGAAAAACTGTTTTTT
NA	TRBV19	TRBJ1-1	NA	CASSLGGRAFF	TGTGCCAGTAGCCTGGGAGGGAGAGCTTTCTTT
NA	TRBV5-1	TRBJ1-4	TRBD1	CASSLEPGTGLNTANEKLFF	TGCGCCAGCAGCTTAGAACCCGGGACAGGGCTAAATACAGCTAATGAAAAACTGTTTTTT
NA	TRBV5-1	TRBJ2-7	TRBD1	CASSLGTGFSYEQYF	TGCGCCAGCAGCCTCGGGACAGGGTTCTCCTACGAGCAGTACTTC
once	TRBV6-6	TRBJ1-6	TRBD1	CASSATGGYSPLHF	TGTGCCAGCAGTGCCACAGGGGGGTATTCACCCCTCCACTTT
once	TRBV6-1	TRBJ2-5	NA	CASSETGRYQETQYF	TGTGCCAGCAGTGAAACAGGGAGATACCAAGAGACCCAGTACTTC
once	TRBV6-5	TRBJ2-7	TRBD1	CASTPRTGSYEQYF	TGTGCCAGCACCCCCAGGACAGGCTCCTACGAGCAGTACTTC
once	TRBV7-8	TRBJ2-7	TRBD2	CASSSGTSGGAVFYEQYF	TGTGCCAGCAGCAGCGGGACTAGCGGGGGGGCGGTGTTCTACGAGCAGTACTTC
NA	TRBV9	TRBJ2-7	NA	CASSVGGGYSYEQYF	TGTGCCAGCAGCGTAGGAGGGGGATACTCCTACGAGCAGTACTTC
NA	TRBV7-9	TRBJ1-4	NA	CASSLGGREKLFF	TGTGCCAGCAGCTTAGGGGGGCGCGAAAAACTGTTTTTT
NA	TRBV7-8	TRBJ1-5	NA	CASSLVNRANQPQHF	TGTGCCAGCAGCTTAGTGAACAGGGCTAATCAGCCCCAGCATTTT
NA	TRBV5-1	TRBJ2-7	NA	CASSLSQASYEQYF	TGCGCCAGCAGCTTGAGTCAGGCCTCCTACGAGCAGTACTTC
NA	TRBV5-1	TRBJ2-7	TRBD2	CASRLLAGDSYEQYF	TGCGCCAGCAGGCTACTAGCGGGGGACTCCTACGAGCAGTACTTC
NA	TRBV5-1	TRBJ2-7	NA	CASSLEGGLHEQYF	TGCGCCAGCAGCCTCGAAGGGGGGCTTCACGAGCAGTACTTC
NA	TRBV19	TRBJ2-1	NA	CASGRDGFQVGQFF	TGTGCCAGTGGCCGGGACGGGTTTCAAGTGGGGCAGTTCTTC
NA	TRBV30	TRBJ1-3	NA	CARRGSGNTIYF	TGTGCCCGTAGGGGCTCTGGAAACACCATATATTTT
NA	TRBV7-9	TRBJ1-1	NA	CASSNPRVNTEAFF	TGTGCCAGCAGTAACCCCCGGGTGAACACTGAAGCTTTCTTT
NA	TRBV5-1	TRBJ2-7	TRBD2	CASSRGLAGGEQYF	TGCGCCAGCAGTCGGGGACTAGCGGGAGGCGAGCAGTACTTC
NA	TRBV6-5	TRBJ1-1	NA	CASSEAGPNTEAFF	TGTGCCAGCAGTGAGGCAGGGCCAAACACTGAAGCTTTCTTT
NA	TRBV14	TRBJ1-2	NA	CASSQVSGDGYTF	TGTGCCAGCAGCCAAGTGTCCGGGGATGGCTACACCTTC
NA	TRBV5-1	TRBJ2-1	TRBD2	CASSLGTSGAEQFF	TGCGCCAGCAGCTTGGGGACTAGCGGGGCTGAGCAGTTCTTC
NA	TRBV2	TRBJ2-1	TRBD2	CASSELRLAPNEQFF	TGTGCCAGCAGTGAATTGAGACTAGCGCCCAATGAGCAGTTCTTC
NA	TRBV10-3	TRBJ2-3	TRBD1	CAISEGTGGPDTQYF	TGTGCCATCAGTGAGGGGACAGGGGGCCCAGATACGCAGTATTTT
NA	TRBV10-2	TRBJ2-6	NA	CASSGTTGANVLTF	TGCGCCAGCAGTGGGACAACCGGGGCCAACGTCCTGACTTTC
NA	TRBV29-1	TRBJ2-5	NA	CSVVDGSWTQYF	TGCAGCGTTGTGGACGGTTCGTGGACCCAGTACTTC
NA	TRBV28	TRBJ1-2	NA	CASSLRSVYGGYGYTF	TGTGCCAGCAGTTTGAGGTCTGTATACGGGGGCTATGGCTACACCTTC
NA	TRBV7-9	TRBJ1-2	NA	CASSPPGFGYTF	TGTGCCAGCAGCCCCCCCGGGTTCGGCTACACCTTC
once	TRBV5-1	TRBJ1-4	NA	CASSPDGGGNEKLFF	TGCGCCAGCAGCCCCGACGGGGGGGGGAATGAAAAACTGTTTTTT
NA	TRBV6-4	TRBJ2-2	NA	CASKEGLTGELFF	TGTGCCAGCAAAGAGGGACTCACCGGGGAGCTGTTTTTT
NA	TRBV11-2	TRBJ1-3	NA	CASSPTPGVENTIYF	TGTGCCAGCAGTCCCACCCCAGGGGTTGAAAACACCATATATTTT
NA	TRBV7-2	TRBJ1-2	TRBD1	CASSRDRVYGYTF	TGTGCCAGCAGCCGCGACAGGGTCTATGGCTACACCTTC
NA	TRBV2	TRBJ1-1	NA	CASSERGMNTEAFF	TGTGCCAGCAGTGAAAGGGGTATGAACACTGAAGCTTTCTTT
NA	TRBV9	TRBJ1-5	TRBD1	CASSAGQQNQPQHF	TGTGCCAGCAGCGCGGGACAGCAGAATCAGCCCCAGCATTTT